This TCR beta chain is from a study of tumor-infiltrating lymphocytes in primary liver carcinoma. Study context: The study obtained roughly 3.5 to 7.5 million productive TCRbeta reads per sample, similar across tissue types.

Co-extracting RNA and DNA was done with about 20-34 mg of unsorted bulk tissue as input. The authors sampled five separate regions per tumor. Study-level results: There were only about 7.5-24% of top clones found in all five tumor regions.

Researchers generated TCR beta cDNA from around 0.55 ug of total RNA, relying on a constant-region primer. Three nested multiplex PCR rounds of slightly modified ARM-PCR generated TCR beta libraries. The study ran its first two PCR rounds for around 10 cycles each, using TRBV1-TRBV30 forward primers and a C-beta reverse primer. TCRdb called the multiplex PCR reads again in MiXCR, with one record for every CDR3 protein. Of tens of thousands of distinct CDR3 sequences listed, approximately 74% are singletons. The CDR3 is 15 residues long. The junction had 5 bases not matched to a gene; V was cut back by 4 bases and J by 2 bases. Germline CDR1 reads LGHNA; CDR2 reads YNFKEQ. In its sample, this clonotype was seen many times. No antigen is known for it.

The receptor comes from a man aged 40-50 years with primary liver carcinoma and hepatitis B virus infection. The chain has TRBV4-2 and TRBJ2-3; the match to TRBD2 covers 8 bases. The material sequenced was liver tumor tissue from sampling region 4. The sample's subset: tumor region T4, right-lateral pole. The CDR3: CASSLSGTHTDTQYF. The CDR3 DNA reads as TGTGCCAGCAGCCTTAGCGGGACCCACACAGATACGCAGTATTTT.